These T cell receptor beta chains were read from a single sample in a study of response to subunit inactivated influenza vaccine. One entry per CDR3 protein results from TCRdb running MiXCR on the RT-PCR reads. The table shows about 650,000 distinct CDR3 sequences, with about 15% occurring only once. Sequences were derived from PBMCs from blood, sampled roughly 2 weeks before vaccination. Every receptor here comes from a man aged 45-65 years who received an inactivated influenza vaccine. The CDR3 runs from the conserved cysteine through the conserved F or W. Each record gives: clone size, D gene, V gene, J gene, CDR3 DNA, CDR3 protein. The D gene is left open where the match is weak. A clone size is listed for some rows: how often the clone was seen (once, few, many), or a class if it is expanded.

>few|.|TRBV29-1|TRBJ2-6
TGCAGCGTGGCCGGGACAAGGAGCACTGGGGCCAACGTCCTGACTTTC
CSVAGTRSTGANVLTF
>.|.|TRBV9|TRBJ2-1
TGTGCCAGCAGCGTAGGGGTTAGCGAAGGCAATGAGCAGTTCTTC
CASSVGVSEGNEQFF
>many|.|TRBV12-3/TRBV12-4|TRBJ2-7
TGTGCCAGCAGTTTAGTTGCCCAGTTCTACGAGCAGTACTTC
CASSLVAQFYEQYF
>.|TRBD2|TRBV7-2|TRBJ2-1
TGTGCCAGCAGCTTAAGTGTACTAGCGGGGGGGCGGCATGAGCAGTTCTTC
CASSLSVLAGGRHEQFF
>.|.|TRBV30|TRBJ2-7
TGTGCCTGGAGAAAGAGCGGTCTCTACGAGCAGTACTTC
CAWRKSGLYEQYF
>.|.|TRBV5-1|TRBJ2-7
TGCGCCAGCAGAATCGGGACTGGGGGATCCTACGAGCAGTACTTC
CASRIGTGGSYEQYF
>.|TRBD1|TRBV20-1|TRBJ1-6
TGCAGTGCTAGAGCGGACAGGAGCGAGGGTTTAAGGTCACCCCTCCACTTT
CSARADRSEGLRSPLHF
>.|TRBD2|TRBV6-1|TRBJ2-1
TGTGCCAGCAGCCAGGGACTACTACTCGGTGAGCAGTTCTTC
CASSQGLLLGEQFF
>.|.|TRBV27|TRBJ2-1
TGTGCCAGCAGTTTAAGACGGCCGACTGATGGCAATGAGCAGTTCTTC
CASSLRRPTDGNEQFF
>few|.|TRBV6-5|TRBJ1-2
TGTGCCAGCAGTTACTCGTTAGGGGGGAATGGCTACACCTTC
CASSYSLGGNGYTF
>.|.|TRBV5-4|TRBJ2-1
TGTGCCAGCAGCTTGTATCTAGCAGGAGGCGCCAATGAGCAGTTCTTC
CASSLYLAGGANEQFF
>few|.|TRBV4-3|TRBJ2-1
TGCGCCAGCAGCCAAGACGACAGGGAGGACACGAATGAGCAGTTCTTC
CASSQDDREDTNEQFF
>.|.|TRBV14|TRBJ2-1
TGTGCCAGCAGCCTACGTCCCGGGTATTACAATGAGCAGTTCTTC
CASSLRPGYYNEQFF
>.|.|TRBV4-2|TRBJ1-3
TGTGCCAGCAGCCAAGTTCAGGGTATCTATGGAAACACCATATATTTT
CASSQVQGIYGNTIYF
>many|.|TRBV27|TRBJ1-1
TGTGCCAGCAGTTTATCGTTCGGGTCGGTGGCTTTCTTT
CASSLSFGSVAFF
>few|.|TRBV6-2/TRBV6-3|TRBJ1-1
TGTGCCAGCACCCAACGGGCTAACACTGAAGCTTTCTTT
CASTQRANTEAFF
>.|TRBD1|TRBV6-1|TRBJ2-4
TGTGCCACCTCCTCCGTGGGGCGACAGGGGGTACACATTCAGTACTTC
CATSSVGRQGVHIQYF
>.|.|TRBV6-1|TRBJ2-7
TGTGCCAGCAGTGAAGCTACTACCTACGAGCAGTACTTC
CASSEATTYEQYF
>.|TRBD1|TRBV7-3|TRBJ2-1
TGTGCCAGCAGCCCGACAGGGGGGGACAATGAGCAGTTCTTC
CASSPTGGDNEQFF
>.|.|TRBV29-1|TRBJ1-1
TGCAGCGTTTCGCAGCACATGAACACTGAAGCTTTCTTT
CSVSQHMNTEAFF
>many|.|TRBV7-6|TRBJ2-7
TGTGCCAGCAGCTTGACAGAGAGCTCCTACGAGCAGTACTTC
CASSLTESSYEQYF
>few|.|TRBV12-3/TRBV12-4|TRBJ2-3
TGTGCCAGCAGTAGGGACGTCGGAATAACTGATACGCAGTATTTT
CASSRDVGITDTQYF
>few|.|TRBV20-1|TRBJ1-1
TGCAGTGCTAGAGATCCGGGGGGCAGGAGCACTGAAGCTTTCTTT
CSARDPGGRSTEAFF
>few|TRBD1|TRBV14|TRBJ2-7
TGTGCCAGCAGCCTCCACAGGGGGTCCTACGAGCAGTACTTC
CASSLHRGSYEQYF
>many|.|TRBV20-1|TRBJ2-5
TGCAGTGCCCTGGGGTTGAAGACCCAGTACTTC
CSALGLKTQYF
>.|TRBD2|TRBV15|TRBJ2-7
TGTGCCACCAGCAGAGAGCCGGGAGGGCCGTACGAGCAGTACTTC
CATSREPGGPYEQYF
>few|.|TRBV9|TRBJ2-3
TGTGCCAGCAGCGGAACGTTAGTGGGAGGCGCAGATACGCAGTATTTT
CASSGTLVGGADTQYF
>.|TRBD1|TRBV28|TRBJ1-6
TGTGCCACCCTGGACAGGGGAAATTCACCCCTCCACTTT
CATLDRGNSPLHF
>many|TRBD2|TRBV6-2/TRBV6-3|TRBJ2-7
TGTGCCAGCAGTCACTGGACTAGAGCTAAATACGAGCAGTACTTC
CASSHWTRAKYEQYF
>.|.|TRBV28|TRBJ2-2
TGTGCCAGCAGTTCCTCCTGGGGCACCGGGGAGCTGCTTTTT
CASSSSWGTGELLF
>few|.|TRBV3-1|TRBJ2-1
TGTGCCAGCAGCCAAGATCCGTCCGGGGTAAGGGGCTTC
CASSQDPSGVRGF
>.|.|TRBV7-2|TRBJ1-1
TGTGCCAGCAGCAAAGACGGTGACAGGCAAGCTTTCTTT
CASSKDGDRQAFF
>many|.|TRBV20-1|TRBJ1-5
TGCAGTGCTAGGGTGGACAGCAATCAGCCCCAGCATTTT
CSARVDSNQPQHF
>.|.|TRBV9|TRBJ2-5
TGTGCCAGCAGCGTTTTTCCCGACTCGCAGTTGGAGACCCAGTACTTC
CASSVFPDSQLETQYF
>many|TRBD2|TRBV12-3/TRBV12-4|TRBJ2-3
TGTGCCAGCATGTCGCGGGGGGCAGATACGCAGTATTTT
CASMSRGADTQYF
>many|.|TRBV12-3/TRBV12-4|TRBJ1-1
TGTGCCAGCAGTTGGATGGGTGGCACTGAAGCTTTCTTT
CASSWMGGTEAFF
>few|.|TRBV6-2/TRBV6-3|TRBJ2-7
TGTGCCAGCAGTCTCTACACAACCGGGAGCCACGAGCAGTACTTC
CASSLYTTGSHEQYF
>few|TRBD1|TRBV5-1|TRBJ2-1
TGCGCCAGCAGCTTGGCTCCGGGACAGGGGAACAATGAGCAGTTCTTC
CASSLAPGQGNNEQFF
>few|.|TRBV7-9|TRBJ2-7
TGTGCCAGCAGCTTAGAGGGAGGCAGGGGACGACGGCAGTACTTC
CASSLEGGRGRRQYF
>few|.|TRBV5-1|TRBJ2-3
TGCGCCAGCACCCAACTAGGGACAGATACGCAGTATTTT
CASTQLGTDTQYF
>few|.|TRBV27|TRBJ2-2
TGTGCCAGCAGTTACGGGTTAGGCGGGGAGCTGTTTTTT
CASSYGLGGELFF
>few|TRBD2|TRBV5-5|TRBJ2-1
TGTGCCAGCAGCTTGGCGGCGGGAGGGAACCGCAATGAGCAGTTCTTC
CASSLAAGGNRNEQFF
>few|.|TRBV20-1|TRBJ2-5
TGCAGTGCTGAGGGGGGGCGGTCTTTAACAGAGACCCAGTACTTC
CSAEGGRSLTETQYF
>.|.|TRBV15|TRBJ1-4
TGTGCCACCAGCAGAGATACTGGCGTCGGAAAACTGTTTTTT
CATSRDTGVGKLFF
>.|TRBD1|TRBV11-1|TRBJ1-2
TGTGCCAGCAGCATAAGCGGACAGGGGATCTATGGCTACACCTTC
CASSISGQGIYGYTF
>.|.|TRBV7-2|TRBJ1-2
TGTGCCAGCAGCTTAGCAGCAGGGGTACCGTATGGCTACACCTTC
CASSLAAGVPYGYTF
>.|.|TRBV12-3/TRBV12-4|TRBJ2-6
TGTGCCAGCAGTTTCGCCCCCTCTGGGGCCAACGTCCTGACTTTC
CASSFAPSGANVLTF
>.|.|TRBV9|TRBJ2-2
TGTGCCAGCAGCGTAGCTGGGGGAATGGGCAACACCGGGGAGCTGTTTTTT
CASSVAGGMGNTGELFF
>.|.|TRBV4-1|TRBJ2-1
TGCGCCAGCAGCCAGCGAACGCGCAATGAGCAGTTCTTC
CASSQRTRNEQFF
>few|TRBD2|TRBV5-5|TRBJ2-2
TGTGCCAGCAGCCACCGGGAGGACCGGAGGGCCGGGGAGCTGTTTTTT
CASSHREDRRAGELFF
>few|.|TRBV27|TRBJ1-2
TGTGCCAGCAGTTTAAGGGCCGGGACGGATGGCTACACCTTC
CASSLRAGTDGYTF
>.|.|TRBV3-1|TRBJ2-7
TGTGCCAGCAGCCAAGCGAGGACTTCCGGGAGTTCCCGCGAGCAGTACTTC
CASSQARTSGSSREQYF
>few|.|TRBV29-1|TRBJ2-2
TGCAGCGTTGAAGAAGGATATTGGGGGGAGCTGTTTTTT
CSVEEGYWGELFF
>.|TRBD2|TRBV12-3/TRBV12-4|TRBJ2-3
TGTGCCAGCAGTTTTCTCAAGACTAGCGGGGTAGATACGCAGTATTTT
CASSFLKTSGVDTQYF
>few|.|TRBV6-1|TRBJ2-7
TGTGCCAGCAAATTGGGGGAAACGGCAAGCTCCTACGAGCAGTACTTC
CASKLGETASSYEQYF
>few|.|TRBV29-1|TRBJ1-1
TGCAGCGTTAGGCGGACAGCACTGAACACTGAAGCTTTCTTT
CSVRRTALNTEAFF
>few|TRBD2|TRBV6-2/TRBV6-3|TRBJ2-3
TGTGCCAGCAGTTCCCGTTCCGGGACTAGCGGGAGGAAAGATACGCAGTATTTT
CASSSRSGTSGRKDTQYF
>.|TRBD1|TRBV6-5|TRBJ2-5
TGTGCCAGCAGTTACGACAGGGGACGAGAGACCCAGTACTTC
CASSYDRGRETQYF
>few|TRBD1|TRBV29-1|TRBJ2-7
TGCAGCGGAGAGACAGGGGGCGAGCAGTACTTC
CSGETGGEQYF
>many|.|TRBV25-1|TRBJ2-1
TGTGCCAGCAGTGAGGGACGACACAATGAGCAGTTCTTC
CASSEGRHNEQFF